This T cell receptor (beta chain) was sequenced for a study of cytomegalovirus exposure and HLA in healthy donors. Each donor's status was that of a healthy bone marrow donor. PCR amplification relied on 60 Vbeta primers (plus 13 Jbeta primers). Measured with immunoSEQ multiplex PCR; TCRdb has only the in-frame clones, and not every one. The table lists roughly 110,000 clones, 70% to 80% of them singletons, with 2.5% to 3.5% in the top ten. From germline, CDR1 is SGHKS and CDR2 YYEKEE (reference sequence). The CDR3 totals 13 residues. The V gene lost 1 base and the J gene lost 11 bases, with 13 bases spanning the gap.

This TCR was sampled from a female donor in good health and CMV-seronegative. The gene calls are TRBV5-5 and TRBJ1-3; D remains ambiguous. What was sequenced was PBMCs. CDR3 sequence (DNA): TGTGCCAGCAGCTTGTCGTCCGGGATCCCCATATATTTT. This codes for CASSLSSGIPIYF. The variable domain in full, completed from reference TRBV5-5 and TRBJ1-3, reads DAGVTQSPTHLIKTRGQQVTLRCSPISGHKSVSWYQQVLGQGPQFIFQYYEKEERGRGNFPDRFSARQFPNYSSELNVNALLLGDSALYLCASSLSSGIPIYFGEGSWLTVV.